Given below is one T cell receptor (beta chain) in context. No antigen is known for it. This entry comes from a study of T cell responses to AZD1222 COVID-19 vaccine. The study's findings and limits: Nearly half of spike-specific TCRs reportedly target variant regions that are unmutated in the B.1.351 and B.1.1.7 variants. At 160-218 and 743-854, vaccine-associated CD4 TCRs were dominant, and they spanned spike.

Germline lookup yields CDR1 SGHDN and CDR2 FVKESK. The V and J ends lost 6 bases and 3 bases, in that order; junction bases with no gene match: 10. The CDR3 is 16 residues long. The data were produced by immunoSEQ multiplex PCR, yet TCRdb's version contains in-frame clones alone and is incomplete. The table records about 76,000 clones, about 83% of them present only once. This receptor was identified in an adult who received the MenACWY meningococcal vaccine as a control. The gene calls are TRBV14 and TRBJ2-3, with TRBD1 matching over 9 bases. This specimen was peripheral blood, taken 28 days after the second dose of the MenACWY control vaccine. CDR3 in DNA: TGTGCCAGCAGTTGGACAGGGGATAAGGGGACAGATACGCAGTATTTT. Translation: CASSWTGDKGTDTQYF.